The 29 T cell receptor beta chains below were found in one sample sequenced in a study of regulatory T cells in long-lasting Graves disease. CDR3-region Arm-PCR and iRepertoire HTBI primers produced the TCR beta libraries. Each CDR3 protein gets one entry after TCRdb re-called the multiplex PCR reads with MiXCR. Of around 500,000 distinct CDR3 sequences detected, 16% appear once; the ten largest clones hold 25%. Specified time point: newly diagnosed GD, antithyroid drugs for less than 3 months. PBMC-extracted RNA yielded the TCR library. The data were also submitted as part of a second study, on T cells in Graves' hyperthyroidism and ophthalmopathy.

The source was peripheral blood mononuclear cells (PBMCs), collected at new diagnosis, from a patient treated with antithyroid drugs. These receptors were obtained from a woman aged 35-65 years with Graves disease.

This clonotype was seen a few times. The CDR3 loop is CASRDGAGGYGYTF. CDR3 coding DNA: TGTGCCAGTAGGGACGGAGCTGGCGGCTATGGCTACACCTTC. The chain joins TRBV19 to TRBJ1-2, with D hard to call. The V end was cut by 6 bases, the J end by 4 bases, with 15 bases between. The CDR3 is 14 residues long. CDR1 is LNHDA and CDR2 is SQIVND in the germline V gene (reference sequence).

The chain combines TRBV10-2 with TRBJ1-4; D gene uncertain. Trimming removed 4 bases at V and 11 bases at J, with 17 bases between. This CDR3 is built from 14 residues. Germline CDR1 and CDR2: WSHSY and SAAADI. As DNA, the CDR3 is TGCGCCAGCAGTGGAGGAGTGGGTGGAGGGAAACTGTTTTTT. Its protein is CASSGGVGGGKLFF.

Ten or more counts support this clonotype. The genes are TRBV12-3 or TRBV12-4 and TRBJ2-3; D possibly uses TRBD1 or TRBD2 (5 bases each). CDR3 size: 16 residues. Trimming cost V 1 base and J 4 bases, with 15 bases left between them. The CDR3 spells CASSLDPGRGPDTQYF. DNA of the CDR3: TGTGCCAGCAGTTTAGATCCAGGGCGAGGGCCAGATACGCAGTATTTT.

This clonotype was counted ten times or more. CDR3 nucleotides: TGTGCCAGCAGACTAGCGGGGCGGCACGAGCAGTACTTC. Its protein product is CASRLAGRHEQYF. The chain is built from TRBV3-1 and TRBJ2-7; TRBD2 aligns across 10 bases. The CDR3 is 13 amino acids. Germline CDR1 and CDR2: LGHDT and YNNKEL (reference sequence). V shed 6 bases, J shed 5 bases, and the junction held 4 bases outside the gene matches.

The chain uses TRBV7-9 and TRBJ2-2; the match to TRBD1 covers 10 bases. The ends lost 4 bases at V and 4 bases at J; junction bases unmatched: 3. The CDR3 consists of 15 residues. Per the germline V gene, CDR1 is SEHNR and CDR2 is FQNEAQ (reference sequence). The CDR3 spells CASSSDRGFTGELFF. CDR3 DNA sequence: TGTGCCAGCAGCTCGGACAGGGGGTTCACCGGGGAGCTGTTTTTT.

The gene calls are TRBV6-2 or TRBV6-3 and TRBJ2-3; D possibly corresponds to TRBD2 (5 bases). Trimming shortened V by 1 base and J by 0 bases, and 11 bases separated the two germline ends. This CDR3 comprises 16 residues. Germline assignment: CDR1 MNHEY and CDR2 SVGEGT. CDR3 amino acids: CASSYWNGGSTDTQYF. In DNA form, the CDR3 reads TGTGCCAGCAGTTACTGGAATGGCGGGAGCACAGATACGCAGTATTTT.

DNA of the CDR3: TGTGCCAGCAGCTTAGGTGCAGAGAACTCCTACGAGCAGTACTTC. This encodes CASSLGAENSYEQYF. The gene calls are TRBV7-9 and TRBJ2-7; no clear D gene. In germline, CDR1 is SEHNR, CDR2 FQNEAQ (reference sequence). V lost 1 base to trimming and J lost 0 bases, with 10 bases between them. This CDR3 is 15 amino acids long.

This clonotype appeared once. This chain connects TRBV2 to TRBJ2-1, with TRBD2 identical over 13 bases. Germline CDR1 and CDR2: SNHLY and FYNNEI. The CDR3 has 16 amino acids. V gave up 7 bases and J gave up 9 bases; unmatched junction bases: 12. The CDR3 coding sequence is TGTGCCAGCACACTTAGTGGACTAGCGGGGGCAGTTGAGCAGTTCTTC. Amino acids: CASTLSGLAGAVEQFF.

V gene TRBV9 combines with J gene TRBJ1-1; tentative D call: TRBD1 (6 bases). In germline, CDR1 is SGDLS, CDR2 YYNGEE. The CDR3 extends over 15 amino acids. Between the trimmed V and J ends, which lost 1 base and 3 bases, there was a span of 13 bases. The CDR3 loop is CASSVLGTGHTEAFF. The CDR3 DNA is TGTGCCAGCAGCGTACTTGGAACAGGGCACACTGAAGCTTTCTTT.

The CDR3 spells CSARGRAANGYTF. The CDR3, as DNA: TGCAGTGCTAGAGGGCGGGCAGCAAATGGCTACACCTTC. The J gene is TRBJ1-2, the V gene TRBV20-1; D is unclear. This CDR3 spans 13 amino acids. CDR1 is DFQATT and CDR2 is SNEGSKA in the germline V gene (reference sequence). Trimming removed 1 base from V and 6 bases from J, with 12 bases in between.

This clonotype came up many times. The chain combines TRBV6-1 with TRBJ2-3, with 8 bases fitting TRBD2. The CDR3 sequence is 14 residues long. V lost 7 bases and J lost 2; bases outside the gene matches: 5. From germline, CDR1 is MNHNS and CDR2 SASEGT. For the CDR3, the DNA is TGTGCCAGCAAAAAGGGACTAGTCACAGATACGCAGTATTTT. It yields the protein CASKKGLVTDTQYF.

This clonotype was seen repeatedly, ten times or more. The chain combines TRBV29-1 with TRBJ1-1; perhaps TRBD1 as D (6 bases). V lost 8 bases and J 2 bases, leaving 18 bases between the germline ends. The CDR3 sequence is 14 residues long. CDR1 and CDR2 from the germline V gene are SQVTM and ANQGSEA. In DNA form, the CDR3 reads TGCAGCTGGGTAAGGGGGGCTGGAAACACTGAAGCTTTCTTT. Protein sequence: CSWVRGAGNTEAFF.

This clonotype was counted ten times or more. The CDR3 DNA reads TGTGCCAGCAGTTACTCGAGAGGGTTCGGCGAGCAGTTCTTC. Translation gives CASSYSRGFGEQFF. The chain has TRBV6-5 and TRBJ2-1; D may be TRBD2 (5 bases). Germline-derived CDR1 and CDR2 are MNHEY and SVGAGI. The ends were cut back, 0 bases at V and 10 bases at J, with 13 bases in the middle. This CDR3 has 14 amino acids.

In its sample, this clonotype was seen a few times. The CDR3 nucleotides read TGTGCCAGCAGCCATACAAGACAGAGAGGGGGGAACACTGAAGCTTTCTTT. This sequence encodes CASSHTRQRGGNTEAFF. The chain links TRBV14 to TRBJ1-1; perhaps TRBD1 as D (6 bases). The V end was cut by 3 bases, the J end by 1 base, with 18 bases between. CDR1 is SGHDN and CDR2 is FVKESK in the germline V gene. This CDR3 has 17 amino acids.

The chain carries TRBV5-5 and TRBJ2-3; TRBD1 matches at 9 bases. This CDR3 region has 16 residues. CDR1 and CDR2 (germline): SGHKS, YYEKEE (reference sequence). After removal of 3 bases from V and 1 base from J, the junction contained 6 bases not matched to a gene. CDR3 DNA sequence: TGTGCCAGCAGCTCCCTCCGGGACAGGGGCACAGATACGCAGTATTTT. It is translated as CASSSLRDRGTDTQYF.

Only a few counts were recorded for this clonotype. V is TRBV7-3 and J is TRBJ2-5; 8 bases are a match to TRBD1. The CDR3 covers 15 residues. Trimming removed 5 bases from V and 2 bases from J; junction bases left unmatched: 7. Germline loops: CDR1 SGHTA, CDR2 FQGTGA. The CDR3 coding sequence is TGTGCCAGCAGCAGGGGGACAGGTGGACAAGAGACCCAGTACTTC. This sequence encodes CASSRGTGGQETQYF.

For the CDR3, the DNA is TGTGCCAGCAGTTACCCGACAGGACACCCACCAAAATATCAGCCCCAGCATTTT. Its protein product is CASSYPTGHPPKYQPQHF. The chain uses TRBV6-5 and TRBJ1-5; D may be TRBD1 (6 bases). The V end was cut by 2 bases, the J end by 5 bases, with 22 bases between. The CDR3 loop spans 18 amino acids. In germline, CDR1 is MNHEY, CDR2 SVGAGI.

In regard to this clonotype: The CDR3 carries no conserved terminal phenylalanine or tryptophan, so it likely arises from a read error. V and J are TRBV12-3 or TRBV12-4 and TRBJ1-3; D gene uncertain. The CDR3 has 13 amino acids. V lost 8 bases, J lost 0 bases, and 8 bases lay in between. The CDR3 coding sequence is TGTGCCAGCGGCCGGGCCTCTGGAAACACCATATATTCT. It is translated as CASGRASGNTIYS.

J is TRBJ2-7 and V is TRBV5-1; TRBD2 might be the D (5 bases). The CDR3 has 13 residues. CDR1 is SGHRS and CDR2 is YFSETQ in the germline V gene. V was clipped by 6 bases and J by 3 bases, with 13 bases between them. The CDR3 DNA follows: TGCGCCAGCACAGTGGAGGTTGGCTACGAGCAGTACTTC. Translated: CASTVEVGYEQYF.

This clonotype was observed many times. In nucleotides, the CDR3 is TGTGCCAGCAGTTTAGCGAGGTTTGAAGCTTTCTTT. Translated, it gives CASSLARFEAFF. The V call is TRBV12-3 or TRBV12-4, the J call TRBJ1-1, with D hard to call. Trimming removed 0 bases at V and 7 bases at J, with 6 bases between. This CDR3 spans 12 amino acids.

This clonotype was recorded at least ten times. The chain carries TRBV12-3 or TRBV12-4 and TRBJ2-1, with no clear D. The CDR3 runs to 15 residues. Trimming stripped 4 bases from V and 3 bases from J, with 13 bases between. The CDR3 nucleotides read TGTGCCAGCAGTTACAACTCCCTGGGCTACAATGAGCAGTTCTTC. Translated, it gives CASSYNSLGYNEQFF.

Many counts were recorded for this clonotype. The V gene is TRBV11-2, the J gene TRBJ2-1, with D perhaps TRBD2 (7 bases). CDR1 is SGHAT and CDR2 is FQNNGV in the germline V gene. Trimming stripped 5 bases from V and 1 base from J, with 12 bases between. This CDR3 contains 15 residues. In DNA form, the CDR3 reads TGTGCCAGCAGCCTACAGGGAGGGTCCTACAATGAGCAGTTCTTC. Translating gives CASSLQGGSYNEQFF.

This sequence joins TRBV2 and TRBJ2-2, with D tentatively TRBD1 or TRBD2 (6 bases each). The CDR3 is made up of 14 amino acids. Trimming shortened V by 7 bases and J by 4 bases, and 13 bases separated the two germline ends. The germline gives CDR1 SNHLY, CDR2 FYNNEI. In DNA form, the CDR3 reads TGTGCCAGCAACTACGGGGGCTCCACCGGGGAGCTGTTTTTT. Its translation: CASNYGGSTGELFF.

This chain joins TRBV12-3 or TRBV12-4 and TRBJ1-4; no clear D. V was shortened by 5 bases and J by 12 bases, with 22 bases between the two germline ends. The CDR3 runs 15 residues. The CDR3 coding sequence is TGTGCCAGCAGTAGTTTAGTACCTTCGGGAGGAGAACTGTTTTTT. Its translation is CASSSLVPSGGELFF.

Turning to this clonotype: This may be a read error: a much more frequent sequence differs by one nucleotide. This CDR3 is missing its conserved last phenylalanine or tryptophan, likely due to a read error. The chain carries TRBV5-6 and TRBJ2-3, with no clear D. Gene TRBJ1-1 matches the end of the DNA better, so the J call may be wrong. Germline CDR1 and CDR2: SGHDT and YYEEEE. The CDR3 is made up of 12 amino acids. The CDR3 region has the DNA TGTGCCAGCAGCTTGTTCAGCGGAGAAGCTTTCATT. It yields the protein CASSLFSGEAFI.

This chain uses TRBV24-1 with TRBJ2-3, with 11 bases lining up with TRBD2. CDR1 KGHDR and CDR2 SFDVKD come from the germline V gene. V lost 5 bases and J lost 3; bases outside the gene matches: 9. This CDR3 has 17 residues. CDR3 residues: CATSGSTSGGGTDTQYF. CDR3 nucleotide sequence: TGTGCCACCAGTGGCTCAACTAGCGGGGGCGGGACAGATACGCAGTATTTT.

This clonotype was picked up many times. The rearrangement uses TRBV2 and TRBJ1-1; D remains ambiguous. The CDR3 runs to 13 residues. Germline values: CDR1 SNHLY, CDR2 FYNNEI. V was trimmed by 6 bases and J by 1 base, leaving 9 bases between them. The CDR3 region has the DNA TGTGCCAGCAGCTCCCTGGAGAACACTGAAGCTTTCTTT. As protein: CASSSLENTEAFF.

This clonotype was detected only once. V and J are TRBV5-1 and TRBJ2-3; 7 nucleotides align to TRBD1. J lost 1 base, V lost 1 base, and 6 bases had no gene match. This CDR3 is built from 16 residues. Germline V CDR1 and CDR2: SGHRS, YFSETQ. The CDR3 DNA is TGCGCCAGCAGCTTGACCGGGACAGTCGGCACAGATACGCAGTATTTT. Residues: CASSLTGTVGTDTQYF.

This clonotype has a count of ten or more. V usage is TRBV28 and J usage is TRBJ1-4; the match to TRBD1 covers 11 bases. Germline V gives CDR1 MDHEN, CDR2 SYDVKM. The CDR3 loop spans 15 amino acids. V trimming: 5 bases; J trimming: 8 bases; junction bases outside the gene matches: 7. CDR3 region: CASSPGTGGREKLFF. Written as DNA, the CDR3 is TGTGCCAGCAGTCCCGGGACAGGGGGTCGGGAAAAACTGTTTTTT.